The T cell receptor beta chain under discussion was sequenced for a study of CD8 T cells in Susac syndrome. Germline CDR1 SGHVS, CDR2 FQNEAQ. The germline V and J ends were trimmed by 7 bases and 2 bases, with 17 bases remaining between them. CDR3 length: 15 amino acids. RNA amounts of 0.5 to 1 ug underwent reverse transcription with random hexamers. Amplification of TCR beta CDR3 by immunoSEQ multiplex PCR spanned 54 Vbeta and 13 Jbeta. A single record per CDR3 protein comes from TCRdb applying MiXCR to the immunoSEQ multiplex PCR reads. The sample lists 78,000 or so distinct CDR3 sequences; less than 95% were seen once.

The sequenced material came from CD8+ T cells from PBMCs. The clonotype was recovered from a human donor with multiple sclerosis. The chain employs TRBV7-8 and TRBJ1-1; D is perhaps TRBD1 (6 bases). The CDR3 region is CASKRGGGGNTEAFF. Here the CDR3 DNA reads TGTGCCAGCAAAAGAGGGGGAGGGGGAAACACTGAAGCTTTCTTT.